Shown below are 18 T cell receptor beta chains from a single sample sequenced in a study of cytomegalovirus exposure and HLA in healthy donors. Primers: 60 Vbeta forward and 13 Jbeta reverse. The repertoire was sequenced with immunoSEQ multiplex PCR; TCRdb's copy has only in-frame clones and lacks some. Of 130,000 to 150,000 clones listed, about four fifths are singletons. The sequencing sample was made of PBMCs. These receptors originate from a male donor in good health and CMV-seronegative.

The CDR3 sequence is CASSSGKSNQPQHF. The CDR3 nucleotides read TGTGCCAGCAGTTCGGGTAAAAGCAATCAGCCCCAGCATTTT. The chain employs TRBV6-6 and TRBJ1-5; unclear D gene. CDR3 length: 14 amino acids. Germline lookup yields CDR1 MNHNY and CDR2 SVGAGI (reference sequence). V lost 4 bases to trimming and J lost 1 base, with 8 bases between them.

This clone has just one count. V usage is TRBV30 and J usage is TRBJ1-1, with 7 bases matching TRBD1. V lost 5 bases and J lost 4; bases outside the gene matches: 7. The CDR3 loop spans 13 amino acids. Per the germline V gene, CDR1 is GTSNPN and CDR2 is SVGIG (reference sequence). The CDR3 here is CAWQRQGGTEAFF. Here the CDR3 DNA reads TGTGCCTGGCAAAGACAGGGCGGCACTGAAGCTTTCTTT.

This clone has more than one count but fewer than ten. The CDR3 is CASSQDGARTSGELFF. The CDR3 DNA reads TGCGCCAGCAGCCAAGATGGGGCGCGGACCTCCGGGGAGCTGTTTTTT. The V and J genes are TRBV4-1 and TRBJ2-2; the D gene is possibly TRBD1 (5 bases). Per the germline V gene, CDR1 is MGHRA and CDR2 is YSYEKL. V lost 0 bases to trimming and J lost 6 bases, with 14 bases between them. The CDR3 is 16 amino acids.

The CDR3: CASSQRTANMNTEAFF. Here the CDR3 DNA reads TGCGCCAGCAGCCAGAGGACAGCGAACATGAACACTGAAGCTTTCTTT. This sequence joins TRBV5-1 and TRBJ1-1; D is perhaps TRBD1 (6 bases). V lost 4 bases and J 0 bases, leaving 16 bases between the germline ends. Per the germline V gene, CDR1 is SGHRS and CDR2 is YFSETQ. This CDR3 has 16 residues.

As regards this clone: Other nucleotide sequences in the sample specify the same CDR3. The chain combines TRBV6-5 with TRBJ2-5, with no clear D. Trimming shortened V by 5 bases and J by 5 bases, and 12 bases separated the two germline ends. The CDR3 is made up of 13 amino acids. CDR1 MNHEY and CDR2 SVGAGI come from the germline V gene. The CDR3 sequence: CASSRDRGETQYF. As DNA, the CDR3 is TGTGCCAGCAGTCGAGATCGCGGTGAGACCCAGTACTTC.

The CDR3 DNA sequence: TGCAGCGTTGGGGGAGTTGAAGCTTTCTTT. Amino acids: CSVGGVEAFF. The gene calls are TRBV29-1 and TRBJ1-1; D is undetermined. The CDR3 length is 10 residues. V was shortened by 4 bases and J by 7 bases, with 7 bases between the two germline ends. CDR1 and CDR2 (germline): SQVTM, ANQGSEA.

The genes are TRBV27 and TRBJ2-3, with 12 bases fitting TRBD2. Germline V gene lookup returns CDR1 MNHEY and CDR2 SMNVEV (reference sequence). This CDR3 has 16 amino acids. With 0 bases clipped from V and 5 bases from J, the junction kept 3 bases outside the gene matches. The CDR3 here is CASSLSPLAGGDTQYF. The DNA of the CDR3 is TGTGCCAGCAGTTTATCCCCACTAGCGGGAGGAGATACGCAGTATTTT.

This sequence joins TRBV7-9 and TRBJ2-7, with 7 nucleotides matching TRBD2. After removal of 4 bases from V and 3 bases from J, the junction contained 6 bases not matched to a gene. This CDR3 contains 14 residues. Per the germline V gene, CDR1 is SEHNR and CDR2 is FQNEAQ (reference sequence). CDR3 DNA sequence: TGTGCCAGCAGCTCCTCGGGAGGAAGCTACGAGCAGTACTTC. The encoded protein is CASSSSGGSYEQYF.

In its sample, this clone was seen a few times. The chain employs TRBV29-1 and TRBJ2-7; D gene ambiguous. Germline V gives CDR1 SQVTM, CDR2 ANQGSEA. V lost 0 bases and J lost 0, with 9 bases in between. The CDR3 loop spans 14 amino acids. In DNA form, the CDR3 reads TGCAGCGTTGAAGACAGTTCCGCCTCCTACGAGCAGTACTTC. Amino acid sequence: CSVEDSSASYEQYF.

The chain employs TRBV13 and TRBJ1-3, with D tentatively TRBD1 (6 bases). In germline, CDR1 is PRHDT, CDR2 FYEKMQ (reference sequence). The CDR3 consists of 17 residues. The V end was cut by 0 bases, the J end by 4 bases, with 16 bases between. DNA for the CDR3: TGTGCCAGCAGCTTAGGTCGGGCAACAGGGTACGGAAACACCATATATTTT. It yields the protein CASSLGRATGYGNTIYF.

This clone was seen only a few times. The chain combines TRBV30 with TRBJ1-4; possibly TRBD1 for D (5 bases). From germline, CDR1 is GTSNPN and CDR2 SVGIG (reference sequence). The CDR3 totals 12 residues. CDR3 region: CAGQGRAEKLFF. The DNA for the CDR3 is TGTGCAGGGCAGGGAAGGGCTGAAAAACTGTTTTTT.

This chain links TRBV10-2 with TRBJ2-6; D is perhaps TRBD2 (6 bases). The CDR3 length is 12 residues. CDR1 is WSHSY, CDR2 SAAADI, per germline. V lost 10 bases and J lost 5, with 9 bases in between. CDR3 in DNA: TGCGCCACCCGGGGGTGGGCCAACGTCCTGACTTTC. Encoded protein: CATRGWANVLTF.

V gene TRBV21-1 combines with J gene TRBJ1-6; TRBD1, the D gene given by the table, was not confirmed from the DNA. TRBV21-1 is a pseudogene segment. The CDR3 sequence is 19 residues long. CDR3 sequence: CASSKALSGTISYNSPLHF. CDR3 bases: TGTGCCAGCAGCAAAGCGCTTTCGGGGACAATCTCCTATAATTCACCCCTCCACTTT.

The V gene is TRBV6-1, the J gene TRBJ1-6; D is possibly TRBD1 (5 bases). Germline CDR1 and CDR2: MNHNS and SASEGT. The V and J ends lost 1 base and 10 bases respectively, with 11 bases between them. This CDR3 comprises 14 residues. In nucleotides, the CDR3 is TGTGCCAGCAGTGAAGATCAGGGTCCCTCACCCCTCCACTTT. As protein: CASSEDQGPSPLHF.

The chain links TRBV19 to TRBJ1-2; 8 positions match TRBD1. Germline V gene data show CDR1 as LNHDA and CDR2 as SQIVND (reference sequence). The CDR3 spans 16 residues. V lost 2 bases and J lost 4; bases outside the gene matches: 9. The CDR3 sequence: CASSISRTGNSYGYTF. The CDR3 coding sequence is TGTGCCAGTAGTATAAGCCGGACAGGGAATAGCTATGGCTACACCTTC. Full variable domain (remainder filled in from reference TRBV19 and TRBJ1-2): DGGITQSPKYLFRKEGQNVTLSCEQNLNHDAMYWYRQDPGQGLRLIYYSQIVNDFQKGDIAEGYSVSREKKESFPLTVTSAQKNPTAFYLCASSISRTGNSYGYTFGSGTRLTVV.

Regarding this clone: The junction departs from the called germline gene at one end, perhaps through a read error. The CDR3 nucleotides read TGTTCCAGCAGCTTGGGACAGGGGACGTCCCAAGCTAACTATGGCTACACCTTC. This encodes CSSSLGQGTSQANYGYTF. The rearrangement joins TRBV7-9 to TRBJ1-2, with 10 bases lining up with TRBD1. The CDR3 length is 18 residues. CDR1 and CDR2 (germline): SEHNR, FQNEAQ (reference sequence).

V gene TRBV7-6 combines with J gene TRBJ2-7, with unresolved D. CDR1 is SGHVS and CDR2 is FNYEAQ in the germline V gene. The CDR3 is 15 amino acids. V lost 1 base and J lost 6, with 16 bases in between. DNA for the CDR3: TGTGCCAGCAGCTTAGGCAGGTCGGTCTTCGGCGAGCAGTACTTC. Translation: CASSLGRSVFGEQYF.

The chain links TRBV4-2 to TRBJ2-2, with TRBD1 matching 9 bases. Germline lookup yields CDR1 LGHNA and CDR2 YNFKEQ. V lost 4 bases, J lost 0 bases, and 15 bases stayed unmatched. The CDR3 is made up of 20 amino acids. CDR3 DNA sequence: TGTGCCAGCAGCCGGGGTTGGGACAGGGCTTACCACGCGAACACCGGGGAGCTGTTTTTT. Encoded protein: CASSRGWDRAYHANTGELFF.